The clone carrying this T cell receptor (beta chain) has just a few counts. What it binds is unknown. The data originate from a study of cytomegalovirus exposure and HLA in healthy donors. General study results and limits: Three chains linked to CMV were shown in vitro to be specific for CMV antigens. Later analysis identified several of the most significant clusters that appeared linked to common viral pathogens.

Between the trimmed V and J ends, which lost 0 bases and 4 bases, there was a span of 7 bases. This CDR3 spans 14 amino acids. Germline CDR1 is MGHRA and CDR2 is YSYEKL. The PCR used 60 Vbeta and 13 Jbeta primers. This table comes from immunoSEQ multiplex PCR, and its TCRdb copy is limited to in-frame clones, with some not included. Of approximately 170,000 clones listed, over 60% were seen once; the top ten hold approximately 0.76%. What was sequenced was PBMCs. The chain is built from TRBV4-1 and TRBJ2-1; no reliable D call. This sequence was found in a female donor in good health and CMV-seronegative. Here the CDR3 DNA reads TGCGCCAGCAGCCAAGATAAGACTTACAATGAGCAGTTCTTC. It specifies CASSQDKTYNEQFF.